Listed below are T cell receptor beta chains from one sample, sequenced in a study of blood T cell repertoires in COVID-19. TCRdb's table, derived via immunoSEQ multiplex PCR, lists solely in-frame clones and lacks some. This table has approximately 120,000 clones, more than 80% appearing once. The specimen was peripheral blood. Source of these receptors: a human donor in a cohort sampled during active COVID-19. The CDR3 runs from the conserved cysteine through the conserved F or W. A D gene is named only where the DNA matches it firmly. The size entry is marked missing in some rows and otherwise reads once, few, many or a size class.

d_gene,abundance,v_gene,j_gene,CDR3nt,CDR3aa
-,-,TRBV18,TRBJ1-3,TGTGCCAGCTCACCATCGGCTGGGGCACAATCGCACACCATATATTTT,CASSPSAGAQSHTIYF
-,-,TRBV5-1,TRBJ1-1,TGCGCCAGCAGTGGAGCGGGGTACGAAAACACTGAAGCTTTCTTT,CASSGAGYENTEAFF
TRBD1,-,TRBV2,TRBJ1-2,TGTGCCAGCAGAACGGGACAGAACCCGTTCTATGGCTACACCTTC,CASRTGQNPFYGYTF
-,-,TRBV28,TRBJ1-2,TGTGCCAGCAAATATGGCGGACAGCTCTATGGCTACACCTTC,CASKYGGQLYGYTF
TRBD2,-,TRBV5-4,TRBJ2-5,TGTGCCAGCAGCCTAGGGACTAGACAAGAGACCCAGTACTTC,CASSLGTRQETQYF
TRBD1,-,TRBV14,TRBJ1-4,TGTGCCAGCAGCATCAGGCAGGGGGAAGAAAAACTGTTTTTT,CASSIRQGEEKLFF
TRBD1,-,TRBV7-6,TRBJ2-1,TGTGCCAGCAGCTTACAGGGGGACAATGAGCAGTTCTTC,CASSLQGDNEQFF
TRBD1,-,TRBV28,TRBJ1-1,TGTGCCAGCAGTTTCATCAAAGGGACAGCTCTTCATGAAGCTTTCTTT,CASSFIKGTALHEAFF
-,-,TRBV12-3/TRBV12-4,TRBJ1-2,TGTGCCAGCAGCTCCAGGGTGAGCTATGGCTACACCTTC,CASSSRVSYGYTF
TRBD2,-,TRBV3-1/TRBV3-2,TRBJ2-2,TGTGCCAGCAGCCCCAGACTAGCGGTGAACACCGGGGAGCTGTTTTTT,CASSPRLAVNTGELFF
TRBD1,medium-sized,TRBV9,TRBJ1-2,TGTGCCAGCAGCGCTAAAGGGACAGGCGATGCTAACTATGGCTACACCTTC,CASSAKGTGDANYGYTF
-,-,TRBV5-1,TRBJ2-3,TGCGCCAGCAGCTTGGAGACTAGTGGGGATACGCAGTATTTT,CASSLETSGDTQYF
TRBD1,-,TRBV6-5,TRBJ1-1,TGTGCCAGCAGCCCCGGGGACAGGTTTAGTTCTGGGAGCTTT,CASSPGDRFSSGSF
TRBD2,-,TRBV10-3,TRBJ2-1,TGTGCCTCCCGGGGGGATAGAGGGCAGTTCTTC,CASRGDRGQFF
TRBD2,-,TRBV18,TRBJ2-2,TGTGCCAGCTCACCACAGGGACTAGCGGGAGGAACTGTCGGGGAGCTGTTTTTT,CASSPQGLAGGTVGELFF
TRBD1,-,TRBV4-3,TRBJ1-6,TGCGCCAGCAGCCAAGGCAGGGGGCGGAATTCACCCCTCCACTTT,CASSQGRGRNSPLHF
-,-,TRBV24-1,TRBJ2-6,TGTGCCACCAGTACAGACAGAACCTTATCTGGGGCCAACGTCCTGACTTTC,CATSTDRTLSGANVLTF
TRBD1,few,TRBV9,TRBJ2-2,TGTGCCAGCAGCCAGACAGGGGGTTCGAACACCGGGGAGCTGTTTTTT,CASSQTGGSNTGELFF
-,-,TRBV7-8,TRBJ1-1,TGTGCCAGCAGCGGGAGGGCCTCGGCAGGGGACACTGAAGCTTTCTTT,CASSGRASAGDTEAFF
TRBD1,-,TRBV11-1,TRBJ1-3,TGTGCCAGCAGCCCGCGGACAGGGGGCCTCGGAAACACCATATATTTT,CASSPRTGGLGNTIYF
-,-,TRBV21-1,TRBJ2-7,TGTGCCAGCTGCACCGGGATTGAGGTACGGCTCCCTGTCTCCTACGAGCAGTACTTC,CASCTGIEVRLPVSYEQYF
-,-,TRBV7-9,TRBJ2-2,TGTGCCAGCAGCTTAGTCCCAGGCGACACCGGGGAGCTGTTTTTT,CASSLVPGDTGELFF
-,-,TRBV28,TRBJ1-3,TGTGCCAGCAGTTTAGGGCAGTTCTCTGGAAACACCATATATTTT,CASSLGQFSGNTIYF
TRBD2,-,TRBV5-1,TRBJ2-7,TGCGCCAGCACCAGGGAGGGATACGAGCAGTACTTC,CASTREGYEQYF
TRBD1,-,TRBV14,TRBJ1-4,TGTGCCAGCAGCCAAGGAGTTCGGACAGGAGCTGAAAAACTGTTTTTT,CASSQGVRTGAEKLFF
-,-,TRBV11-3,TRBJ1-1,TGTGCCAGCAGCATCGAGGGGAACACTGAAGCTTTCTTT,CASSIEGNTEAFF
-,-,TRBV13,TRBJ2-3,TGTGCCAGCAGCATCCTGACTAGGGCAGATACGCAGTATTTT,CASSILTRADTQYF
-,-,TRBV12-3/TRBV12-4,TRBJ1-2,TGTGCCAGCAGTGAGTTACCCAACTATGGCTACACCTTC,CASSELPNYGYTF
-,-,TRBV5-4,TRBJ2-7,TGTGCCAGCAGCTTCGGGGAAAGGAGGGAGCAGTACTTC,CASSFGERREQYF
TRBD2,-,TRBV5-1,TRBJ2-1,TGCGCCAGCAGCCGGACTAGCGGGAGAGAGGGTAGAAATGAGCAGTTCTTC,CASSRTSGREGRNEQFF
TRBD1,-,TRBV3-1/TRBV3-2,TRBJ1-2,TGTGCCAGCAACGGACAGGGGTCCCTCTCGTATGGCTACACCTTC,CASNGQGSLSYGYTF
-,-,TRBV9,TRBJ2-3,TGTGCCAGCAGCGTAGACGCGGGTCACCGGTCGACTCATACAGATACGCAGTATTTT,CASSVDAGHRSTHTDTQYF
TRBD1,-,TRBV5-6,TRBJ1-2,TGTGCCAGCAGCTCCCCGGGGCCGGGACAGGGGACCTATGGCTACACCTTC,CASSSPGPGQGTYGYTF
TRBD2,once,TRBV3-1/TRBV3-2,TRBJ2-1,TGTGCCAGCAGCCTGGGGAACAGGACTAGCGGGGCCCCCAATGAGCAGTTCTTC,CASSLGNRTSGAPNEQFF
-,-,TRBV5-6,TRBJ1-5,TGTGCCAGCAGCTTACCGGGGAGCAATCAGCCCCAGCATTTT,CASSLPGSNQPQHF
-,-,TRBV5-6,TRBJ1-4,TGTGCCAGCAGCTTGTGGGGGGGCGCAAATGAAAAACTGTTTTTT,CASSLWGGANEKLFF
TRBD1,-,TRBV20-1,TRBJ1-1,TGCAGTGCTCGCGGACAGGGTGAAGCTTTCTTT,CSARGQGEAFF
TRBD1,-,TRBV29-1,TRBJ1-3,TGCAGCGTTGGGCTCGACGGGACAGGGGCTGGAAACACCATATATTTT,CSVGLDGTGAGNTIYF
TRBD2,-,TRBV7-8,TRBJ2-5,TGTGCCAGCAGCCAGAGGCTCGGGGGGGAGACCCAGTACTTC,CASSQRLGGETQYF
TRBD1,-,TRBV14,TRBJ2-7,TGTGCCAGCAGTCCGAGACTGACGACAGGGGTCGAGCAGTACTTC,CASSPRLTTGVEQYF
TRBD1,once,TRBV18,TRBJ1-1,TGTGCCAGCTCACCGTCGCCGGGACAGGGGTATGAAGCTTTCTTT,CASSPSPGQGYEAFF
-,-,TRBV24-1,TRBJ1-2,TGTGCCACCAGTGATACGGAGCATGGCTACACCTTC,CATSDTEHGYTF
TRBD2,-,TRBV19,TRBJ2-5,TGTGCCAGTAGTATCGGAGGAGGCGGGGGGAAAGAGACCCAGTACTTC,CASSIGGGGGKETQYF
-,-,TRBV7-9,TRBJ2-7,TGTGCCAGCAGCCCGACACAGCGGGACGAGCAGTACTTC,CASSPTQRDEQYF
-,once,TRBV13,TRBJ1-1,TGTGCCAGCAGCTTAGGACCAGCGATGGCGGACATGAACACTGAAGCTTTCTTT,CASSLGPAMADMNTEAFF
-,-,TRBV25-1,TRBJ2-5,TGTGCCAGCAGTGGATACCACGGGACAAAGGGATTCGAGACCCAGTACTTC,CASSGYHGTKGFETQYF
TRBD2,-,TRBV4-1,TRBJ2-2,TGCGCCAGCAGCCATCAGACTAGCGGGAGAGGGATGGGCACCGGGGAGCTGTTTTTT,CASSHQTSGRGMGTGELFF
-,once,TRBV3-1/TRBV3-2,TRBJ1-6,TGTGCCAGCAGCCACGGGGATTCGGACAGCTATAATTCACCCCTCCACTTT,CASSHGDSDSYNSPLHF
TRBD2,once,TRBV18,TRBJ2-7,TGTGCCAGCTCACCACCTGTGGCTCTAGCGGGGGGACTCTACGAGCAGTACTTC,CASSPPVALAGGLYEQYF
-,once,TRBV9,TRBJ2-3,TGTGCCAGCAGCCCCCTTGTCAGAGAGGTTAGCACAGATACGCAGTATTTT,CASSPLVREVSTDTQYF